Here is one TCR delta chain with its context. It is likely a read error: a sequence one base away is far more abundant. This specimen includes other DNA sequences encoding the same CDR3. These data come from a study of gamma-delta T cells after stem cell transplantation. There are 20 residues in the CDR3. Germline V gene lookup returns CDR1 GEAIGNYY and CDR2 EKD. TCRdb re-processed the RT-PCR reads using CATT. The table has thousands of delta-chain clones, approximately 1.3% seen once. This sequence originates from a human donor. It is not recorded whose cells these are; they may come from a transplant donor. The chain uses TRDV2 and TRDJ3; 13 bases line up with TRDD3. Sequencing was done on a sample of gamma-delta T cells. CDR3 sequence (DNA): TGTGCCTGTGACACCATACTGGGGGATACGGGCTCCTGGGACACCCGGCAGATGTTTTTC. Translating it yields CACDTILGDTGSWDTRQMFF.